This T cell receptor beta chain originates from a study of vaccination and CD4 T cells after COVID-19. Study details: There were two doses of either BNT162b2 or mRNA-1273 vaccine given to participants.

Sequencing of cultured CD4+ T cell DNA used the Oncomine TCR Beta short-read assay. Via MiXCR, TCRdb re-called the PCR reads, giving one row per CDR3 protein. The sample lists roughly 11,000 distinct CDR3 sequences; approximately 55% were seen once. V was cut by 6 bases and J by 8 bases, with 16 bases left in between. CDR3 length: 14 amino acids. Germline assignment: CDR1 SGHVS and CDR2 FQNEAQ. The treatment was: roughly 10-day PBMC culture with coronavirus spike peptide pools or control peptides (ViraFEST assay). Regarding this clonotype: Its antigen is not known.

This rearrangement joins TRBV7-8 to TRBJ1-4, with D unresolved. Material: CD4+ T cells from blood, cultured in vitro. This clonotype originated in a human donor who had recovered from COVID-19. The CDR3: CASSLTLGGEKLFF. The CDR3 nucleotides are TGTGCCAGCAGTCTAACACTGGGAGGCGAAAAACTGTTTTTT.